This entry lists 16 T cell receptor beta chains sequenced from one sample in a study of blood T cell repertoires in COVID-19. Here immunoSEQ multiplex PCR was the method, and the copy in TCRdb shows in-frame clones only, minus some. The table includes tens of thousands of clones, around 90% detected once. The sample consisted of peripheral blood. The receptors derive from a woman aged 80 or older with active COVID-19.

This clone was seen just once. The chain combines TRBV12-3 or TRBV12-4 with TRBJ1-1, with D unclear. V gave up 7 bases and J gave up 6 bases, with 9 bases separating them. This CDR3 contains 11 residues. As DNA, the CDR3 is TGTGCCAGCAACAGAAACTCTGAAGCTTTCTTT. Protein: CASNRNSEAFF.

The chain carries TRBV11-2 and TRBJ2-7; 8 nucleotides line up with TRBD1. The CDR3 runs to 14 residues. The V gene's germline CDR1 is SGHAT and CDR2 FQNNGV. The V segment lost 1 base and the J segment 2 bases; nucleotides outside the gene matches: 1. CDR3 nucleotide sequence: TGTGCCAGCAGCTTAGGACAGGGGACCTACGAGCAGTACTTC. The encoded protein is CASSLGQGTYEQYF.

This clone was counted a few times. This chain uses TRBV5-4 with TRBJ2-7, with D possibly matching TRBD1 (6 bases). Germline loops: CDR1 SGHNT, CDR2 YYREEE (reference sequence). CDR3 length: 15 residues. The V and J ends lost 0 bases and 4 bases respectively, with 14 bases between them. DNA for the CDR3: TGTGCCAGCAGCTTGGGGGGGCCAGCTAGTTACGAGCAGTACTTC. It specifies CASSLGGPASYEQYF. Combining the CDR3 with reference TRBV5-4 and TRBJ2-7 gives the whole variable domain ETGVTQSPTHLIKTRGQQVTLRCSSQSGHNTVSWYQQALGQGPQFIFQYYREEENGRGNFPPRFSGLQFPNYSSELNVNALELDDSALYLCASSLGGPASYEQYFGPGTRLTVT.

The chain is built from TRBV18 and TRBJ1-5, with 8 bases aligning to TRBD1. The CDR3 runs 13 residues. With 6 bases clipped from V and 5 bases from J, the junction kept 3 bases outside the gene matches. Germline lookup yields CDR1 KGHSH and CDR2 LQKENI. CDR3 DNA sequence: TGTGCCAGCTCCCGACAGGGGTATCAGCCCCAGCATTTT. Residues: CASSRQGYQPQHF. Together with reference TRBV18 and TRBJ1-5, the CDR3 gives the full variable domain: NAGVMQNPRHLVRRRGQEARLRCSPMKGHSHVYWYRQLPEEGLKFMVYLQKENIIDESGMPKERFSAEFPKEGPSILRIQQVVRGDSAAYFCASSRQGYQPQHFGDGTRLSIL.

The genes are TRBV7-9 and TRBJ2-5; 10 bases fit TRBD2. Germline V lookup: CDR1 SEHNR, CDR2 FQNEAQ (reference sequence). The length of the CDR3 is 16 residues. V was clipped by 2 bases and J by 5 bases; unmatched bases: 8. DNA of the CDR3: TGTGCCAGCAGCTTAAACAGAGCGGGGGGGCTGGAGACCCAGTACTTC. Encoded protein: CASSLNRAGGLETQYF.

V usage is TRBV7-9 and J usage is TRBJ1-1, with D tentatively TRBD1 (6 bases). Looked up from germline, CDR1 is SEHNR and CDR2 is FQNEAQ (reference sequence). The CDR3 covers 16 residues. Trimming took 5 bases from V and 2 from J, leaving 18 bases between them. CDR3 in amino acids: CASSVTGPGSNTEAFF. As DNA, the CDR3 is TGTGCCAGCAGCGTAACAGGGCCCGGTAGTAACACTGAAGCTTTCTTT.

The chain couples TRBV7-3 to TRBJ1-1; maybe TRBD1 (5 bases). This CDR3 has 12 amino acids. Germline V gene sequence: CDR1 SGHTA, CDR2 FQGTGA. V gave up 2 bases and J gave up 8 bases, with 9 bases separating them. The CDR3: CASSLGGAEAFF. For the CDR3, the DNA is TGTGCCAGCAGCTTAGGTGGGGCCGAAGCTTTCTTT.

The chain joins TRBV13 to TRBJ1-1; D unresolved. CDR1 PRHDT and CDR2 FYEKMQ come from the germline V gene (reference sequence). V was cut by 6 bases and J by 1 base, with 6 bases left in between. The CDR3 runs 12 residues. CDR3 coding DNA: TGTGCCAGCAGTACACGGAACACTGAAGCTTTCTTT. Encoded protein: CASSTRNTEAFF.

The chain joins TRBV30 to TRBJ2-2, with 13 bases lining up with TRBD2. V gave up 7 bases and J gave up 7 bases; unmatched junction bases: 9. The germline V gene has CDR1 GTSNPN and CDR2 SVGIG (reference sequence). The CDR3 has 15 residues. The CDR3 loop is CASKLAGGPDGELFF. In DNA, the CDR3 is TGTGCCTCGAAACTAGCGGGGGGGCCGGACGGGGAGCTGTTTTTT.

This clone was seen only a few times. J is TRBJ1-1 and V is TRBV10-3; 8 bases are a match to TRBD1. J gave up 0 bases and V 11 bases, and 5 bases lay outside the gene matches. This CDR3 has 13 amino acids. Germline CDR1 ENHRY, CDR2 SYGVKD. The CDR3 loop is CASQGGLNTEAFF. The CDR3 nucleotides are TGTGCCTCACAGGGGGGGTTGAACACTGAAGCTTTCTTT.

The chain uses TRBV5-4 and TRBJ2-3; D remains unclear. The V gene's germline CDR1 is SGHNT and CDR2 YYREEE (reference sequence). The CDR3 spans 13 residues. Deletions cut 0 bases from V and 2 bases from J, with 4 bases between. The CDR3 loop is CASSLVLTDTQYF. Here the CDR3 DNA reads TGTGCCAGCAGCTTGGTACTCACAGATACGCAGTATTTT. Full variable domain (outside the CDR3, taken from reference TRBV5-4 and TRBJ2-3): ETGVTQSPTHLIKTRGQQVTLRCSSQSGHNTVSWYQQALGQGPQFIFQYYREEENGRGNFPPRFSGLQFPNYSSELNVNALELDDSALYLCASSLVLTDTQYFGPGTRLTVL.

J is TRBJ1-5 and V is TRBV2, with D uncertain. Germline values: CDR1 SNHLY, CDR2 FYNNEI. The V end was cut by 6 bases, the J end by 4 bases, with 16 bases between. This CDR3 is built from 15 residues. The CDR3 region is CASRSDSGGNQPQHF. The CDR3 DNA reads TGTGCCAGCAGAAGCGACTCGGGAGGGAATCAGCCCCAGCATTTT.

This clone came up a few times. The genes are TRBV6-5 and TRBJ1-2, with D possibly matching TRBD1 (6 bases). This CDR3 region has 14 residues. Germline-derived CDR1 and CDR2 are MNHEY and SVGAGI. Trimming took 5 bases from V and 6 from J, leaving 16 bases between them. For the CDR3, the DNA is TGTGCCAGCAGTAGTATACAGGGTATGGATGGCTACACCTTC. Residues: CASSSIQGMDGYTF.

This chain uses TRBV7-2 with TRBJ2-5; TRBD2 matches at 7 bases. This CDR3 comprises 15 residues. Germline assignment: CDR1 SGHTA and CDR2 FQGNSA. V lost 3 bases to trimming and J lost 0 bases; unmatched junction nucleotides: 4. The CDR3 sequence is CASSFAGAYQETQYF. The DNA of the CDR3 is TGTGCCAGCAGCTTCGCGGGAGCATACCAAGAGACCCAGTACTTC.

J is TRBJ1-2 and V is TRBV9; D might be TRBD1 (5 bases). This CDR3 is built from 13 residues. Trimming stripped 4 bases from V and 7 bases from J, with 14 bases between. Germline-derived CDR1 and CDR2 are SGDLS and YYNGEE. This chain's CDR3 is CASSLNGGFGYTF. The DNA of the CDR3 is TGTGCCAGCAGCCTCAACGGGGGGTTTGGCTACACCTTC.

The genes are TRBV7-3 and TRBJ2-1; 8 bases are a match to TRBD2. The CDR3 length is 16 residues. V dropped 5 bases and J dropped 7; count of bases not matched to a gene: 13. Germline CDR1 and CDR2: SGHTA and FQGTGA. The CDR3 reads CASSPSSGGEGNEQFF. DNA for the CDR3: TGTGCCAGCAGCCCATCCTCCGGGGGGGAGGGTAATGAGCAGTTCTTC.